Each of the 6 T cell receptor beta chains below was sequenced from the same sample in a study of blood T cell repertoires in COVID-19. Using immunoSEQ multiplex PCR, the repertoire was profiled, and TCRdb retains in-frame clones only, with some absent. This sample has approximately 300,000 clones; more than 70% occur once, and the top ten carry 5.3%. Sample: PBMCs or T cells enriched from blood (not recorded which). The source of these receptors is a woman aged 30 to 39 who had recovered from COVID-19.

The J gene is TRBJ2-1, the V gene TRBV7-9; unclear D gene. The CDR3 has 13 residues. Trimming left V 4 bases short and J 5 bases short, with 9 bases between. From germline, CDR1 is SEHNR and CDR2 FQNEAQ (reference sequence). This CDR3 reads CASSWALNNEQFF. The DNA for the CDR3 is TGTGCCAGCAGCTGGGCCCTTAACAATGAGCAGTTCTTC.

This rearrangement joins TRBV2 to TRBJ2-7, with D uncertain. From germline, CDR1 is SNHLY and CDR2 FYNNEI. This CDR3 contains 15 residues. Trimming pared 7 bases from V and 1 base from J, leaving 17 bases between. In DNA form, the CDR3 reads TGTGCCAGCAAGGTTTTGCAGGCCGCTTCCTACGAGCAGTACTTC. Translated, it gives CASKVLQAASYEQYF.

A single count supports this clone. In nucleotides, the CDR3 is TGTGCCAGCTCACCGGCCGGGGGCTCCTACGAGCAGTACTTC. It specifies CASSPAGGSYEQYF. The chain links TRBV18 to TRBJ2-7, with TRBD2 as a possible D gene (6 bases). V lost 3 bases and J lost 0, with 9 bases in between. This CDR3 region has 14 residues. The germline V gene has CDR1 KGHSH and CDR2 LQKENI.

V gene TRBV2 combines with J gene TRBJ1-3; 8 nucleotides match TRBD1. Germline assignment: CDR1 SNHLY and CDR2 FYNNEI. The CDR3 length is 15 residues. V lost 8 bases and J lost 3; bases outside the gene matches: 9. The DNA of the CDR3 is TGTGCCAGCCCTAAAGACAGGGGAGGTGGAAACACCATATATTTT. Protein: CASPKDRGGGNTIYF.

The rearrangement joins TRBV5-1 to TRBJ1-1; D not certain. This CDR3 is built from 14 residues. V was shortened by 0 bases and J by 3 bases, with 9 bases between the two germline ends. Looked up from germline, CDR1 is SGHRS and CDR2 is YFSETQ. The CDR3 loop is CASSLGHMDTEAFF. The CDR3 nucleotides are TGCGCCAGCAGCTTGGGGCACATGGACACTGAAGCTTTCTTT.

The chain combines TRBV18 with TRBJ1-1, with 9 bases identical to TRBD1. CDR3 size: 13 residues. V lost 4 bases, J lost 4 bases, and 1 base stayed unmatched. Germline-derived CDR1 and CDR2 are KGHSH and LQKENI. The chain's CDR3 is CASSLQGATEAFF. The CDR3 DNA is TGTGCCAGCTCACTACAGGGGGCCACTGAAGCTTTCTTT. Full variable domain (rest looked up from reference TRBV18 and TRBJ1-1): NAGVMQNPRHLVRRRGQEARLRCSPMKGHSHVYWYRQLPEEGLKFMVYLQKENIIDESGMPKERFSAEFPKEGPSILRIQQVVRGDSAAYFCASSLQGATEAFFGQGTRLTVV.